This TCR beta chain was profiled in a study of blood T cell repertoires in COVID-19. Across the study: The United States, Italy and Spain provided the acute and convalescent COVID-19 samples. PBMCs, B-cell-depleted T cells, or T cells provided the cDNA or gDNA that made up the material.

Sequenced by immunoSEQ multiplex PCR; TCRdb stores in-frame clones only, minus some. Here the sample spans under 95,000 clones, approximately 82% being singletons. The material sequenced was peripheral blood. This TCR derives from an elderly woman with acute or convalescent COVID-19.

CDR3 region: CASPQNEKLFF. As DNA, the CDR3 is TGCGCCAGCCCCCAAAATGAAAAACTGTTTTTT. The rearrangement links TRBV5-1 to TRBJ1-4; unclear D gene. This CDR3 is built from 11 residues. The ends were cut back, 7 bases at V and 5 bases at J, with 6 bases in the middle. Germline V CDR1 and CDR2: SGHRS, YFSETQ.